These 7 T cell receptor beta chains were sequenced from one sample in a study of blood T cells in healthy people across ages. A second roughly 7 to 12 cycle PCR used barcoded and J-beta primers. TCRdb reprocessed the 5' RACE reads with MiXCR, giving one entry per CDR3 protein. The data contain roughly 1.4 million distinct CDR3 sequences, approximately 60% of them singletons. The sample consisted of blood. Receptors were obtained from a man aged 18 to 29 in good health.

The chain recombines TRBV6-5 with TRBJ2-5; D gene unclear. Germline CDR1 is MNHEY and CDR2 is SVGAGI. V was pared by 8 bases and J by 0 bases, with 13 bases between. The CDR3 covers 14 residues. The CDR3 DNA follows: TGTGCCAGCCGTCCCGAGGAGTACCAAGAGACCCAGTACTTC. Its translation is CASRPEEYQETQYF.

The chain employs TRBV15 and TRBJ1-5; tentative D call: TRBD1 (5 bases). The V gene's germline CDR1 is LNHNV and CDR2 YYDKDF (reference sequence). This CDR3 contains 13 residues. V gave up 4 bases and J gave up 7 bases, with 11 bases separating them. As DNA, the CDR3 is TGTGCCACCAGCATCGGCGGGGGACAGCCCCAGCATTTT. It codes for CATSIGGGQPQHF.

This chain connects TRBV6-5 to TRBJ2-7; TRBD2 matches at 12 bases. Germline CDR1 MNHEY, CDR2 SVGAGI. The CDR3 totals 17 residues. J was trimmed by 3 bases and V by 0 bases; bases with no gene match: 6. CDR3 region: CASSYSGTSGRHYEQYF. The CDR3, as DNA: TGTGCCAGCAGTTACTCGGGCACTAGCGGGAGGCACTACGAGCAGTACTTC.

This rearrangement joins TRBV21-1 to TRBJ1-2. TRBV21-1 counts as a pseudogene. There are 14 residues in the CDR3. This chain's CDR3 is CASSSPYSNYGYTF. CDR3 in DNA: TGTGCCAGCAGCTCACCCTACTCTAACTATGGCTACACCTTC.

This clonotype showed up just once. This chain connects TRBV6-6 to TRBJ2-4; possibly TRBD1 for D (6 bases). The assigned J gene may be wrong: the sequence end matches TRBJ2-7 better. The CDR3 length is 14 residues. Germline CDR1 MNHNY, CDR2 SVGAGI (reference sequence). This chain's CDR3 is CASSPGASNYEQYF. The CDR3 DNA reads as TGTGCCAGCAGCCCAGGGGCAAGTAACTACGAGCAGTACTTC.

The V and J genes are TRBV3-1 and TRBJ2-7; D is undetermined. CDR1 is LGHDT, CDR2 YNNKEL, per germline (reference sequence). Trimming left V 0 bases short and J 5 bases short, with 11 bases between. The CDR3 spans 14 residues. The DNA of the CDR3 is TGTGCCAGCAGCCAAGATCTAGTTGTTCACGAGCAGTACTTC. This translates into CASSQDLVVHEQYF.

The rearrangement uses TRBV24-1 and TRBJ2-2; 7 positions match TRBD2. Germline CDR1 reads KGHDR; CDR2 reads SFDVKD. V lost 2 bases to trimming and J lost 7 bases; unmatched junction nucleotides: 9. The CDR3 is 16 amino acids. The DNA of the CDR3 is TGTGCCACCAGTGATTCTGCCCGGGAGGATCTCGGGGAGCTGTTTTTT. It yields the protein CATSDSAREDLGELFF.